This T cell receptor (beta chain) originates from a study of shared clonotypes between healthy human individuals. V was trimmed by 6 bases and J by 3 bases, leaving 11 bases between them. This CDR3 spans 14 amino acids. Germline V gene sequence: CDR1 SEHNR, CDR2 FQNEAQ (reference sequence). The table came from immunoSEQ multiplex PCR; TCRdb's copy has only in-frame clones and leaves some out. The repertoire holds around 700,000 clones, around 72% seen once, with roughly 1.7% in the top ten. This chain connects TRBV7-9 to TRBJ2-2, with unresolved D. The receptor's source is a woman aged 30 to 39 in good health. The sequenced material came from memory CD4+ T cells sorted from blood. Described subset: CD45RA-negative fraction. The CDR3 DNA is TGTGCCAGCAGTCATACAGAATACACCGGGGAGCTGTTTTTT. This codes for CASSHTEYTGELFF.